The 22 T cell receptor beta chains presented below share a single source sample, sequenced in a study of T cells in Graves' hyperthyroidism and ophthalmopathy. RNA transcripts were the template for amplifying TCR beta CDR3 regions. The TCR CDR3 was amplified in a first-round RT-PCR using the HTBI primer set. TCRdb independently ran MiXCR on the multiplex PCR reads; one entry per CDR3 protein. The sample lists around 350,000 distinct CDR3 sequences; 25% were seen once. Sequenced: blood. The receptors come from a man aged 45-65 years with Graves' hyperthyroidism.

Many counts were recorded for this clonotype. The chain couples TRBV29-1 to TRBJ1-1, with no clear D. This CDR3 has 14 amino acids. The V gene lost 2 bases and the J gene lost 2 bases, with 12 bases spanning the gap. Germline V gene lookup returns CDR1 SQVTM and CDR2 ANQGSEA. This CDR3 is CSVELRVINTEAFF. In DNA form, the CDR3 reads TGCAGCGTTGAATTACGGGTTATAAACACTGAAGCTTTCTTT.

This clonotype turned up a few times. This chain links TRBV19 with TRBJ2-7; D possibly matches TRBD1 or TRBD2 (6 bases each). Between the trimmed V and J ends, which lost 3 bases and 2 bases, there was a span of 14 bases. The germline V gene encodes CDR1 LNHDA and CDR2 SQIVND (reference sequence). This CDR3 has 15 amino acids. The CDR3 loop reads CASSMGEDRAYEQYF. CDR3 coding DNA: TGTGCCAGTAGTATGGGGGAGGACAGAGCCTACGAGCAGTACTTC.

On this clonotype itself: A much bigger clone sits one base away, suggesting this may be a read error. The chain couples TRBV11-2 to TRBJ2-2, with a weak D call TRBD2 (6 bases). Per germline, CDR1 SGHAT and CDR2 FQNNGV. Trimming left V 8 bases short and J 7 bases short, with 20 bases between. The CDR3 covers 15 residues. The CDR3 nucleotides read TGTGCCAGCGATCTTGCCTGGCGGGACGGCGGGGAGCTGTTTTTT. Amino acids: CASDLAWRDGGELFF.

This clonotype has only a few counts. The CDR3 coding sequence is TGTGCCACCAGCAGAGACACAAGGACTAGCCTCGAGCAGTACTTC. Encoded protein: CATSRDTRTSLEQYF. This chain uses TRBV15 with TRBJ2-7, with TRBD2 identical over 8 bases. Germline V gene data show CDR1 as LNHNV and CDR2 as YYDKDF (reference sequence). After removal of 0 bases from V and 6 bases from J, the junction contained 7 bases not matched to a gene. This CDR3 contains 15 residues.

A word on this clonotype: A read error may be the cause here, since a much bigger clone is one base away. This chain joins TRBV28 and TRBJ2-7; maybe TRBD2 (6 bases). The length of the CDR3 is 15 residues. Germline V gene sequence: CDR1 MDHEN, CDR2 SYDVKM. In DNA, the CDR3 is TGTGCCAGCAGTTTATATCGCGGGAACACCTACGGGCAGTACTTC. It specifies CASSLYRGNTYGQYF. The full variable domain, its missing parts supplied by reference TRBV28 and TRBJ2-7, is DVKVTQSSRYLVKRTGEKVFLECVQDMDHENMFWYRQDPGLGLRLIYFSYDVKMKEKGDIPEGYSVSREKKERFSLILESASTNQTSMYLCASSLYRGNTYGQYFGPGTRLTVT.

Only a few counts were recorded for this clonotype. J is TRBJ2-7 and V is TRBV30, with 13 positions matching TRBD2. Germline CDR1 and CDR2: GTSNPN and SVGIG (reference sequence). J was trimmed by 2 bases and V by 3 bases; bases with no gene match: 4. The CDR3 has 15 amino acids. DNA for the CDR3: TGTGCCTGGAGCTACGGGACTAGCGGGACCTACGAGCAGTACTTC. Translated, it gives CAWSYGTSGTYEQYF.

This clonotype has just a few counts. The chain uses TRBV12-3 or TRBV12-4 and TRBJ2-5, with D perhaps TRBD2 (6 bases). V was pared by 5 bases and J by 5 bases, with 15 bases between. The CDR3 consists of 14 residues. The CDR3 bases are TGTGCCAGCAGTCCAGGACCGGGAGAGGAGACCCAGTACTTC. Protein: CASSPGPGEETQYF.

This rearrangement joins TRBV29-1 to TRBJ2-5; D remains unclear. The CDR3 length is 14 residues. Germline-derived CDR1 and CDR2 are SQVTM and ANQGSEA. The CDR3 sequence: CTTAPLEYQETQYF. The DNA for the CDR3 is TGCACCACGGCCCCACTGGAATATCAAGAGACCCAGTACTTC. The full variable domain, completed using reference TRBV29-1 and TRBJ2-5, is SAVISQKPSRDICQRGTSLTIQCQVDSQVTMMFWYRQQPGQSLTLIATANQGSEATYESGFVIDKFPISRPNLTFSTLTVSNMSPEDSSIYLCTTAPLEYQETQYFGPGTRLLVL.

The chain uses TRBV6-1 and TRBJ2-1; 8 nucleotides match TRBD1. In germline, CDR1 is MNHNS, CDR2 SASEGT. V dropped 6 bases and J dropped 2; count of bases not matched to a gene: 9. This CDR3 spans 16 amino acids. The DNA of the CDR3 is TGTGCCAGCAGCCGCCAGACAGGGGCGGCCTACAATGAGCAGTTCTTC. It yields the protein CASSRQTGAAYNEQFF.

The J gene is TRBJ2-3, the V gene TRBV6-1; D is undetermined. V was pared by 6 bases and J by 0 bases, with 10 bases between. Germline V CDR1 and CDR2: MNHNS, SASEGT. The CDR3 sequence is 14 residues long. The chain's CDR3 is CASSSSVSTDTQYF. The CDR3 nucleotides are TGTGCCAGCAGCAGTTCAGTTAGCACAGATACGCAGTATTTT.

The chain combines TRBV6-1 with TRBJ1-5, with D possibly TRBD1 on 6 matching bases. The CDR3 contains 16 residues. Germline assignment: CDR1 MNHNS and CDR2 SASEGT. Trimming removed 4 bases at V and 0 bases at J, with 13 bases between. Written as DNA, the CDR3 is TGTGCCAGCAGTGGCCAAGGGGGGCTTAGCAATCAGCCCCAGCATTTT. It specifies CASSGQGGLSNQPQHF.

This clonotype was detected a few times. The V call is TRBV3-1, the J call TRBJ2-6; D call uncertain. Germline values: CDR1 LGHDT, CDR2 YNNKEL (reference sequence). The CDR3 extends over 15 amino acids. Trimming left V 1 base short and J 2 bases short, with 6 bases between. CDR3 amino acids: CASSQGPTGANVLTF. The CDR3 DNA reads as TGTGCCAGCAGCCAAGGCCCCACTGGGGCCAACGTCCTGACTTTC. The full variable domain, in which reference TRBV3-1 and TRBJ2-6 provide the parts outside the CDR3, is DTAVSQTPKYLVTQMGNDKSIKCEQNLGHDTMYWYKQDSKKFLKIMFSYNNKELIINETVPNRFSPKSPDKAHLNLHINSLELGDSAVYFCASSQGPTGANVLTFGAGSRLTVL.

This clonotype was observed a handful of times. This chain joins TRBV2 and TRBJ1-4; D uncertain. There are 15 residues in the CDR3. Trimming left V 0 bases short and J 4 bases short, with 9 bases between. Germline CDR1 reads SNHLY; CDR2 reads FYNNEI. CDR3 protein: CASSEAGSFNEKLFF. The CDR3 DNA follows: TGTGCCAGCAGTGAAGCGGGGAGCTTTAATGAAAAACTGTTTTTT. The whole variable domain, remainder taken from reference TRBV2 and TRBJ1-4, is EPEVTQTPSHQVTQMGQEVILRCVPISNHLYFYWYRQILGQKVEFLVSFYNNEISEKSEIFDDQFSVERPDGSNFTLKIRSTKLEDSAMYFCASSEAGSFNEKLFFGSGTQLSVL.

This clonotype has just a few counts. CDR3 bases: TGTGCCAGCCGGGGACAGAGCCAAGAGACCCAGTACTTC. Residues: CASRGQSQETQYF. The chain uses TRBV7-9 and TRBJ2-5; 7 positions match TRBD1. Germline CDR1 reads SEHNR; CDR2 reads FQNEAQ (reference sequence). The V gene end was trimmed by 8 bases and the J gene end by 1 base; junction bases not matched to a gene: 4. The CDR3 is made up of 13 amino acids.

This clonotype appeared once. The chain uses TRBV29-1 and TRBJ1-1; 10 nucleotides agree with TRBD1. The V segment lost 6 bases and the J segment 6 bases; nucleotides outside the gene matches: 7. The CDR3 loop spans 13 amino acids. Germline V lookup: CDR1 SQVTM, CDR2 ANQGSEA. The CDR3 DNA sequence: TGCAGCGTCCGGGACAGGGGCGATCCTGAAGCTTTCTTT. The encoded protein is CSVRDRGDPEAFF.

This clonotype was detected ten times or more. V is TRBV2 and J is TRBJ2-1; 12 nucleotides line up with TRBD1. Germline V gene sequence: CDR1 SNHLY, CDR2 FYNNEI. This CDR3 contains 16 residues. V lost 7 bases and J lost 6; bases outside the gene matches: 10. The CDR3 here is CASTEGPGQGANEQFF. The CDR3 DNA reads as TGTGCCAGCACCGAAGGTCCGGGACAGGGGGCCAATGAGCAGTTCTTC.

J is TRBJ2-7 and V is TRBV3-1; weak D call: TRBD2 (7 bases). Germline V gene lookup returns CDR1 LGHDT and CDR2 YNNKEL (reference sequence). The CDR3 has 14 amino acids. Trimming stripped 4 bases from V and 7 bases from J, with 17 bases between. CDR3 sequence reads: CASSLSGDMGEQYF. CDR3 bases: TGTGCCAGCAGCCTAAGCGGGGACATGGGGGAGCAGTACTTC.

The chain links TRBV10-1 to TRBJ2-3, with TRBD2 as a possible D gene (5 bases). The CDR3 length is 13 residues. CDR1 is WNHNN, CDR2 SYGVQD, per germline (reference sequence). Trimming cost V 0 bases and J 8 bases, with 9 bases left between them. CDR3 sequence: CASSESTAGTQYF. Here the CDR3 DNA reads TGCGCCAGCAGTGAGTCGACCGCGGGTACGCAGTATTTT.

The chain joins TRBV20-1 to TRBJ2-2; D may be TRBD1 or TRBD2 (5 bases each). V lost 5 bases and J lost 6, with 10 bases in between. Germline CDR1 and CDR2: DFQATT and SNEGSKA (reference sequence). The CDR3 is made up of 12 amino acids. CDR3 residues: CSAHGASGELFF. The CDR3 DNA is TGCAGTGCTCACGGGGCGTCCGGGGAGCTGTTTTTT.

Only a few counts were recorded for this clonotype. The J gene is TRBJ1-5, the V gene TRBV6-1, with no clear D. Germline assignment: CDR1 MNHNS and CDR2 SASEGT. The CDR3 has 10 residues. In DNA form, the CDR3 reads TGTGCAGCCGGGGATCAGCCCCAGCATTTT. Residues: CAAGDQPQHF.

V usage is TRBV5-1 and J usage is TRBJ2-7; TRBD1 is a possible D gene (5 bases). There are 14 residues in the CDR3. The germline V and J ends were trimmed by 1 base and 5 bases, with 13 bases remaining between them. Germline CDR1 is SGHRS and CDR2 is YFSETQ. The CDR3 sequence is CASSLSGSMDEQYF. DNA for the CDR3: TGCGCCAGCAGCTTGTCAGGGTCGATGGACGAGCAGTACTTC.

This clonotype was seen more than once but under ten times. CDR3 protein: CASGLVRRGGVFDIRVTDTQYF. CDR3 DNA sequence: TGTGCTAGTGGTTTGGTACGGCGAGGGGGCGTTTTTGATATCAGGGTAACGGATACGCAGTATTTT. This chain connects TRBV12-5 to TRBJ2-3; 7 bases match TRBD1. The CDR3 extends over 22 amino acids. Germline trimming cut 0 bases from V and 6 bases from J; bases unmatched to any gene: 27. CDR1 is LGHNT and CDR2 is FRNRAP in the germline V gene.